One and the same sample provided the 32 T cell receptor beta chains below, sequenced in a study. TCRdb recomputed calls from the 5' RACE reads with MiXCR, one row per CDR3 protein. Counted here are about 6,000 distinct CDR3 sequences, roughly three fifths occurring once; the ten biggest clones make up roughly 12%. The source material was naive CD4+ T cells sorted from blood. Subset noted: naive CD4+ T cells, CD4+CD45RA+CD25-. These receptors were collected from a female donor with breast cancer.

The chain links TRBV18 to TRBJ2-5; no reliable D call. Trimming took 3 bases from V and 5 from J, leaving 10 bases between them. This CDR3 has 13 amino acids. From germline, CDR1 is KGHSH and CDR2 LQKENI. CDR3 loop: CASSPPGVETQYF. The CDR3 nucleotides are TGTGCCAGCTCACCCCCTGGCGTGGAGACCCAGTACTTC.

This clonotype was detected only a few times. This chain connects TRBV6-5 to TRBJ2-6; 12 nucleotides align to TRBD2. CDR1 MNHEY and CDR2 SVGAGI come from the germline V gene. This CDR3 comprises 20 residues. J lost 0 bases, V lost 3 bases, and 9 bases had no gene match. CDR3 amino acids: CASSYRTSGTLSSGANVLTF. In DNA form, the CDR3 reads TGTGCCAGCAGTTATAGGACTAGCGGGACCCTCTCCTCTGGGGCCAACGTCCTGACTTTC.

The chain combines TRBV7-2 with TRBJ1-5; D is possibly TRBD1 (5 bases). The germline V gene encodes CDR1 SGHTA and CDR2 FQGNSA. The CDR3 covers 14 residues. Trimming took off 5 bases at V and 3 bases at J, with 11 bases between the two ends. The CDR3 loop is CASSTGPYNQPQHF. The DNA of the CDR3 is TGTGCCAGCAGCACAGGACCCTACAATCAGCCCCAGCATTTT.

The rearrangement joins TRBV5-6 to TRBJ2-4; D unclear. The CDR3 is made up of 15 amino acids. Looked up from germline, CDR1 is SGHDT and CDR2 is YYEEEE. The germline V and J ends were trimmed by 1 base and 0 bases, with 8 bases remaining between them. The CDR3: CASSLSAQAKNIQYF. The CDR3 nucleotides are TGTGCCAGCAGCTTGTCCGCACAAGCCAAAAACATTCAGTACTTC.

Worth noting for this clonotype: This sequence may be a read error, since a much larger clone differs from it by one base. The chain carries TRBV12-3 or TRBV12-4 and TRBJ2-5; no firm D call. The CDR3 is made up of 14 amino acids. Trimming shortened V by 2 bases and J by 1 base, and 8 bases separated the two germline ends. CDR3 in amino acids: CASSLPRSQETQYF. The CDR3 DNA reads TGTGCCAGCAGTTTACCCCGCAGCCAAGAGACCCAGTACTTC.

V is TRBV20-1 and J is TRBJ2-5; TRBD1 matches 12 bases. The CDR3 spans 14 residues. Trimming took 3 bases from V and 5 from J; bases not matched to a gene: 4. Germline V gene sequence: CDR1 DFQATT, CDR2 SNEGSKA (reference sequence). CDR3 sequence reads: CSASLGQGAETQYF. The CDR3 nucleotides are TGCAGTGCTAGTCTGGGACAGGGGGCTGAGACCCAGTACTTC.

In the case of this clonotype: No conserved phenylalanine or tryptophan is present at the end of the CDR3, so a read error is the likely explanation. The chain is built from TRBV5-1 and TRBJ2-5; D tentatively reads TRBD1 or TRBD2 (5 bases each). This CDR3 has 13 residues. Trimming took off 6 bases at V and 3 bases at J, with 12 bases between the two ends. Germline CDR1 and CDR2: SGHRS and YFSETQ. The CDR3 sequence is CASTHRGEETQYS. CDR3 DNA sequence: TGCGCCAGCACGCACCGAGGGGAAGAGACCCAGTACTCC.

CDR3 sequence reads: CASTEGAVGSGELFF. Here the CDR3 DNA reads TGCGCCAGCACCGAGGGGGCCGTGGGTTCCGGGGAGCTGTTTTTT. The gene calls are TRBV5-1 and TRBJ2-2; 7 bases match TRBD1. Germline V CDR1 and CDR2: SGHRS, YFSETQ. The V and J ends lost 6 bases and 6 bases, in that order; junction bases with no gene match: 11. The CDR3 is made up of 15 amino acids.

This clonotype rates as medium-sized. This chain uses TRBV29-1 with TRBJ1-1; 7 bases align to TRBD1. Trimming removed 6 bases from V and 0 bases from J; junction bases left unmatched: 4. The CDR3 loop spans 13 amino acids. Per the germline V gene, CDR1 is SQVTM and CDR2 is ANQGSEA. CDR3 coding DNA: TGCAGCGTAAAGGGACAGTTGAACACTGAAGCTTTCTTT. This translates into CSVKGQLNTEAFF. Full variable domain (rest looked up from reference TRBV29-1 and TRBJ1-1): SAVISQKPSRDICQRGTSLTIQCQVDSQVTMMFWYRQQPGQSLTLIATANQGSEATYESGFVIDKFPISRPNLTFSTLTVSNMSPEDSSIYLCSVKGQLNTEAFFGQGTRLTVV.

The V and J genes are TRBV6-2 or TRBV6-3 and TRBJ2-6, with a weak D call TRBD1 (5 bases). The CDR3 covers 15 residues. Germline CDR1 MNHEY, CDR2 SVGEGT. With 2 bases removed from V and 4 bases from J, the gap between germline ends came to 9 bases. The CDR3 DNA reads as TGTGCCAGCAGTTACAGGGGTGACGGGGCCAACGTCCTGACTTTC. It yields the protein CASSYRGDGANVLTF.

The sample holds a few counts of this clonotype. The chain joins TRBV6-5 to TRBJ1-4, with D maybe TRBD1 (5 bases). V was clipped by 6 bases and J by 4 bases, with 9 bases between them. The CDR3 is 13 amino acids. Germline V gives CDR1 MNHEY, CDR2 SVGAGI. CDR3 sequence (DNA): TGTGCCAGCAGCCCAGGGAATAATGAAAAACTGTTTTTT. Protein: CASSPGNNEKLFF.

The rearrangement links TRBV5-1 to TRBJ2-1; the D gene is possibly TRBD1 (6 bases). Germline V gene sequence: CDR1 SGHRS, CDR2 YFSETQ. Trimming took 4 bases from V and 7 from J, leaving 21 bases between them. This CDR3 is built from 16 residues. CDR3 sequence (DNA): TGCGCCAGCAGCCACGTGGACCAGGGGTTAGGAAATGAGCAGTTCTTC. This translates into CASSHVDQGLGNEQFF.

The chain recombines TRBV20-1 with TRBJ2-1; D call uncertain. Trimming pared 6 bases from V and 0 bases from J, leaving 12 bases between. The CDR3 spans 14 residues. Germline V lookup: CDR1 DFQATT, CDR2 SNEGSKA (reference sequence). CDR3 DNA sequence: TGCAGTGCGGTAGAAAGAGGCTCCTACAATGAGCAGTTCTTC. Residues: CSAVERGSYNEQFF.

The CDR3: CASRRSQETQYF. The CDR3 region has the DNA TGTGCCAGCAGGCGATCTCAAGAGACCCAGTACTTC. V is TRBV6-2 or TRBV6-3 and J is TRBJ2-5, with D hard to call. Trimming stripped 6 bases from V and 2 bases from J, with 7 bases between. CDR1 and CDR2 (germline): MNHEY, SVGEGT. The CDR3 has 12 amino acids.

This rearrangement joins TRBV9 to TRBJ2-7, with 11 bases aligning to TRBD2. Germline V gene data show CDR1 as SGDLS and CDR2 as YYNGEE. The CDR3 spans 13 residues. V trimming: 4 bases; J trimming: 7 bases; junction bases outside the gene matches: 4. The chain's CDR3 is CASSPRLAGEQYF. The CDR3 DNA follows: TGTGCCAGCAGCCCTAGACTAGCGGGAGAGCAGTACTTC.

CDR3 sequence: CSARATTQGRGTLFF. In nucleotides, the CDR3 is TGCAGTGCTAGAGCCACTACCCAGGGGAGAGGAACACTGTTTTTT. This sequence joins TRBV20-1 and TRBJ1-4, with a possible D match to TRBD1 (6 bases). Between the trimmed V and J ends, which lost 1 base and 13 bases, there was a span of 22 bases. The CDR3 totals 15 residues. Germline-derived CDR1 and CDR2 are DFQATT and SNEGSKA (reference sequence).

The chain carries TRBV7-2 and TRBJ2-4, with TRBD2 matching 7 bases. Germline V gene data show CDR1 as SGHTA and CDR2 as FQGNSA. The CDR3 is 16 residues long. The junction had 8 bases not matched to a gene; V was cut back by 5 bases and J by 1 base. CDR3 protein: CASSAQGEGAKNIQYF. The CDR3 DNA is TGTGCCAGCAGCGCCCAAGGGGAGGGGGCCAAAAACATTCAGTACTTC.

This clonotype was observed a handful of times. The chain links TRBV6-2 or TRBV6-3 to TRBJ2-3, with 8 bases lining up with TRBD2. Per the germline V gene, CDR1 is MNHEY and CDR2 is SVGEGT. V gave up 3 bases and J gave up 8 bases; unmatched junction bases: 7. This CDR3 comprises 14 residues. The CDR3 sequence: CASSYRREATTQYF. The CDR3 region has the DNA TGTGCCAGCAGTTATCGGCGGGAGGCCACTACGCAGTATTTT.

The chain combines TRBV20-1 with TRBJ1-2; D not resolved. This CDR3 comprises 12 residues. Trimming took off 0 bases at V and 8 bases at J, with 10 bases between the two ends. Per germline, CDR1 DFQATT and CDR2 SNEGSKA (reference sequence). The CDR3: CSARDRGFGYTF. In DNA form, the CDR3 reads TGCAGTGCTAGAGATCGAGGGTTCGGCTACACCTTC.

In the case of this clonotype: A junction boundary mismatches the germline segment, possibly from a read error. The chain employs TRBV5-3 and TRBJ2-1, with 10 positions matching TRBD2. TRBV5-3 is recorded as an ORF, its role being uncertain. This CDR3 is 20 amino acids long. As DNA, the CDR3 is TGTGCCAGAAGCCGACGGACTAGCGGATTATGGGGGATGTCCTACAATGAGCAGTCCTTC. It specifies CARSRRTSGLWGMSYNEQSF.

This clonotype occurred a few times. This rearrangement joins TRBV7-8 to TRBJ2-3; 13 nucleotides align to TRBD2. CDR1 SGHVS and CDR2 FQNEAQ come from the germline V gene. V lost 0 bases and J lost 4; bases outside the gene matches: 7. The CDR3 is 18 residues long. The CDR3 DNA is TGTGCCAGCAGCTTAGCGGGACTAGCGGGGCGGTCCGCAGATACGCAGTATTTT. It specifies CASSLAGLAGRSADTQYF. Full variable domain (remainder filled in from reference TRBV7-8 and TRBJ2-3): GAGVSQSPRYKVAKRGQDVALRCDPISGHVSLFWYQQALGQGPEFLTYFQNEAQLDKSGLPSDRFFAERPEGSVSTLKIQRTQQEDSAVYLCASSLAGLAGRSADTQYFGPGTRLTVL.

The rearrangement uses TRBV29-1 and TRBJ1-1; D possibly corresponds to TRBD1 (5 bases). Germline assignment: CDR1 SQVTM and CDR2 ANQGSEA. The CDR3 consists of 13 residues. V was shortened by 6 bases and J by 6 bases, with 17 bases between the two germline ends. CDR3 amino acids: CSVTGGWLSEAFF. DNA of the CDR3: TGCAGCGTGACGGGGGGTTGGCTCTCTGAAGCTTTCTTT.

The rearrangement uses TRBV20-1 and TRBJ2-1; the match to TRBD2 covers 8 bases. The length of the CDR3 is 15 residues. The germline V gene encodes CDR1 DFQATT and CDR2 SNEGSKA (reference sequence). V lost 3 bases, J lost 2 bases, and 6 bases stayed unmatched. The CDR3 reads CSASVFSGTYNEQFF. The CDR3 nucleotides are TGCAGTGCTAGTGTTTTTAGCGGGACCTACAATGAGCAGTTCTTC.

This clonotype was detected a few times. In DNA form, the CDR3 reads TGCAGCGTTGGCGGGATGGGCAATGAGCAGTTCTTC. Translated, it gives CSVGGMGNEQFF. The rearrangement joins TRBV29-1 to TRBJ2-1; perhaps TRBD2 as D (6 bases). V was trimmed by 4 bases and J by 6 bases, leaving 10 bases between them. There are 12 residues in the CDR3. Germline V gene lookup returns CDR1 SQVTM and CDR2 ANQGSEA.

V and J are TRBV29-1 and TRBJ2-3, with D possibly being TRBD1 or TRBD2 (7 bases each). V lost 3 bases, J lost 2 bases, and 15 bases lay in between. Per germline, CDR1 SQVTM and CDR2 ANQGSEA. The CDR3 covers 15 residues. CDR3 nucleotides: TGCAGCGTTGAGGGAGGGGGCACGCACACAGATACGCAGTATTTT. This translates into CSVEGGGTHTDTQYF.

The V call is TRBV20-1, the J call TRBJ2-3, with D uncertain. The CDR3 is 14 amino acids. V was trimmed by 0 bases and J by 2 bases, leaving 9 bases between them. Germline V gene data show CDR1 as DFQATT and CDR2 as SNEGSKA (reference sequence). The CDR3 nucleotides are TGCAGTGCTAGAGATACGTCCAACACAGATACGCAGTATTTT. Translating it yields CSARDTSNTDTQYF.

The gene calls are TRBV20-1 and TRBJ2-2, with 10 nucleotides matching TRBD2. J gave up 3 bases and V 1 base, and 5 bases lay outside the gene matches. This CDR3 contains 16 residues. The germline gives CDR1 DFQATT, CDR2 SNEGSKA (reference sequence). The CDR3 loop is CSARASGSLDTGELFF. The CDR3 nucleotides read TGCAGTGCTAGAGCTAGCGGGAGTTTGGACACCGGGGAGCTGTTTTTT.

This clonotype was seen a few times. The chain is built from TRBV18 and TRBJ2-6; D is ambiguous. The CDR3 runs to 15 residues. The germline V gene encodes CDR1 KGHSH and CDR2 LQKENI. V shed 4 bases and J shed 0 bases, with 7 bases lying between them. The CDR3 sequence is CASSHGFSGANVLTF. The CDR3, as DNA: TGTGCCAGCTCACACGGGTTCTCTGGGGCCAACGTCCTGACTTTC.

This clonotype has a single count. The CDR3 sequence: CAISGGTATDTQYF. In DNA form, the CDR3 reads TGTGCCATCAGTGGAGGGACGGCAACAGATACGCAGTATTTT. The chain links TRBV10-3 to TRBJ2-3; D may correspond to TRBD1 or TRBD2 (5 bases each). The CDR3 runs 14 residues. Trimming removed 4 bases from V and 3 bases from J, with 11 bases in between. Germline V gene lookup returns CDR1 ENHRY and CDR2 SYGVKD.

V gene TRBV7-3 combines with J gene TRBJ1-3; TRBD1 matches 8 bases. V shed 5 bases, J shed 5 bases, and the junction held 5 bases outside the gene matches. The V gene's germline CDR1 is SGHTA and CDR2 FQGTGA. This CDR3 spans 14 amino acids. Here the CDR3 DNA reads TGTGCCAGCAGCGCCGCAGGGGGCAGAAACACCATATATTTT. Translating gives CASSAAGGRNTIYF.

This chain links TRBV7-8 with TRBJ1-1, with D possibly TRBD1 on 5 matching bases. Trimming removed 6 bases from V and 2 bases from J, with 13 bases in between. This CDR3 is 14 amino acids long. Per the germline V gene, CDR1 is SGHVS and CDR2 is FQNEAQ. CDR3 bases: TGTGCCAGCAGTATGACAGAAAAAAACACTGAAGCTTTCTTT. Translated, it gives CASSMTEKNTEAFF. Full variable domain (outside the CDR3, taken from reference TRBV7-8 and TRBJ1-1): GAGVSQSPRYKVAKRGQDVALRCDPISGHVSLFWYQQALGQGPEFLTYFQNEAQLDKSGLPSDRFFAERPEGSVSTLKIQRTQQEDSAVYLCASSMTEKNTEAFFGQGTRLTVV.

The rearrangement links TRBV10-3 to TRBJ1-3, with D possibly being TRBD1 (6 bases). V lost 5 bases to trimming and J lost 2 bases, with 22 bases between them. The CDR3 has 18 residues. Germline CDR1 reads ENHRY; CDR2 reads SYGVKD. In DNA, the CDR3 is TGTGCCATCAGTATCCGGGACAAGACGAACGAGCCTGGAAACACCATATATTTT. Translation gives CAISIRDKTNEPGNTIYF.